Below, one T cell receptor (beta chain) is given with its context. The data were obtained in a study of T cell changes during pregnancy in multiple sclerosis. Germline CDR1 is MNHEY and CDR2 is SVGAGI. After removal of 6 bases from V and 4 bases from J, the junction contained 4 bases not matched to a gene. The CDR3 is made up of 14 amino acids. The method was immunoSEQ multiplex PCR; TCRdb's version includes in-frame clones alone and lacks a portion of them. The data show tens of thousands of clones, 94% seen once. Sample: peripheral blood, taken after pregnancy. The rearrangement joins TRBV6-5 to TRBJ2-5; 11 nucleotides agree with TRBD2. The TCR was taken from a female donor in good health, enrolled as a control in a pregnancy study. CDR3 nucleotide sequence: TGTGCCAGCAGATTAGCGGGAGGGAGAGAGACCCAGTACTTC. This gives the protein CASRLAGGRETQYF.